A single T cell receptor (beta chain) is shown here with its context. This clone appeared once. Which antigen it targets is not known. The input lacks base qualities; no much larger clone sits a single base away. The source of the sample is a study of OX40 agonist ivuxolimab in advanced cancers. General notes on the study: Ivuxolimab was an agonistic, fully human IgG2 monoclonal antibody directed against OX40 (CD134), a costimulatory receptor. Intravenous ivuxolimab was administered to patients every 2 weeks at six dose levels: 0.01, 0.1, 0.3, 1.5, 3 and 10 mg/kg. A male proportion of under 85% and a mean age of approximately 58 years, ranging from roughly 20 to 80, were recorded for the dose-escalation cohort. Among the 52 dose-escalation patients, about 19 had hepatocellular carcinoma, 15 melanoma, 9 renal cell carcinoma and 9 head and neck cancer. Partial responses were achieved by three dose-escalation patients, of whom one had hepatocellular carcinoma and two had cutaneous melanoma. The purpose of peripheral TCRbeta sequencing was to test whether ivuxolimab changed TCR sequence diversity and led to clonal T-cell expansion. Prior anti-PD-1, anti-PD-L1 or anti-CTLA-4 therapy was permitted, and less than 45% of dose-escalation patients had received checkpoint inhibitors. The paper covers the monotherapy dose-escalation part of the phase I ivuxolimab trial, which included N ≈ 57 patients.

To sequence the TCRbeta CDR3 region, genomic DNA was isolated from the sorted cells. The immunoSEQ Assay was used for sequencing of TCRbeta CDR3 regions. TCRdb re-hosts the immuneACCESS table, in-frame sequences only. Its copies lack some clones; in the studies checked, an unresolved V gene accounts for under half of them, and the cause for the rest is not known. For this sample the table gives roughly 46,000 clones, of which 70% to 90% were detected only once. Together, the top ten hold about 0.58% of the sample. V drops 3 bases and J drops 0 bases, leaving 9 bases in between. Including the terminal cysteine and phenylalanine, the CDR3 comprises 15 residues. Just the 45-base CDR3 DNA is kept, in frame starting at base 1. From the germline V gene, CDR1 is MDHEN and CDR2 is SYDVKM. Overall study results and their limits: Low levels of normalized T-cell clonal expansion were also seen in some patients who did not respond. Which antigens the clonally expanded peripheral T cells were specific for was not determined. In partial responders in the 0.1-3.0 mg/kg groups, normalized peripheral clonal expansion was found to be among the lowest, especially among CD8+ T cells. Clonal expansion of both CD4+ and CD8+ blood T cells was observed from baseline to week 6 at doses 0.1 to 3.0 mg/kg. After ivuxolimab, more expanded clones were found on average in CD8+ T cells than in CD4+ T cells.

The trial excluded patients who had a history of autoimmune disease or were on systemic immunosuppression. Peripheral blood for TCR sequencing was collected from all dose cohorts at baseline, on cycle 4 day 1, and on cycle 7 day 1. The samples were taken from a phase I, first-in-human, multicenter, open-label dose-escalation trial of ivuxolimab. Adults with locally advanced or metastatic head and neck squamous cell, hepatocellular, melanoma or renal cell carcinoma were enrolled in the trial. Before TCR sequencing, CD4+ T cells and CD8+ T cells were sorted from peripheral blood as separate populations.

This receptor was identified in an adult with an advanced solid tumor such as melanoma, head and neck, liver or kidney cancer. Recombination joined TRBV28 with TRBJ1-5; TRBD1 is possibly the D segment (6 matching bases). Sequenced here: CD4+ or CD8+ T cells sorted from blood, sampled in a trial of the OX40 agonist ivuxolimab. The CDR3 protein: CASSLAGDSNQPQHF. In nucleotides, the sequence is TGTGCCAGCAGTTTGGCAGGGGATAGCAATCAGCCCCAGCATTTT. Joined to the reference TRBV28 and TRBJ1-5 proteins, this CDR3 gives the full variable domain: DVKVTQSSRYLVKRTGEKVFLECVQDMDHENMFWYRQDPGLGLRLIYFSYDVKMKEKGDIPEGYSVSREKKERFSLILESASTNQTSMYLCASSLAGDSNQPQHFGDGTRLSIL.